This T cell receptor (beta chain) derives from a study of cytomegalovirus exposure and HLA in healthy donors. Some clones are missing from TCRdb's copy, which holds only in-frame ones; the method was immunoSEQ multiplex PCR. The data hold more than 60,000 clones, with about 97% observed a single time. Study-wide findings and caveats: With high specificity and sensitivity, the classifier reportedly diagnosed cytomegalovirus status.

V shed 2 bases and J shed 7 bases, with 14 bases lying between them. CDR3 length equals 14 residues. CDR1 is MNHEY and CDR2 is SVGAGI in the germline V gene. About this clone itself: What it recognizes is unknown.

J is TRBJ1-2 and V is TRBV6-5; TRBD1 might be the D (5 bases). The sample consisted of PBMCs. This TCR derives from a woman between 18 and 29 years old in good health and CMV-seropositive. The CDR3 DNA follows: TGTGCCAGCAGTTACCGGCCGCAGGGTAGTGGCTACACCTTC. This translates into CASSYRPQGSGYTF.